At least ten counts were recorded for the clone carrying this T cell receptor (beta chain). What it recognizes is unknown. This entry belongs to a study of metastatic and nonmetastatic thyroid tumors. Broader study findings: Versus benign nodules, malignant thyroid tumors reportedly had significantly higher TCR beta diversity, in blood and tumor.

V lost 3 bases to trimming and J lost 5 bases; unmatched junction nucleotides: 10. The CDR3 is 16 residues long. CDR1 is KGHDR, CDR2 SFDVKD, per germline. From the PCR reads, TCRdb re-called clones with MiXCR. The data show about 69,000 clones, approximately 15% seen once. No treatment of any kind had been given to any patient before thyroid surgery. The sequence was collected from a male donor with papillary thyroid cancer or a benign thyroid nodule (not recorded which). Some clones in this sample may be carry-over from other donors' samples. J is TRBJ2-3 and V is TRBV24-1; 7 positions agree with TRBD2. Sequenced sample: blood. The chain's CDR3 is CATSDTEGGQGDTQYF. In DNA form, the CDR3 reads TGTGCCACCAGTGATACTGAGGGAGGGCAAGGAGATACGCAGTATTTT.